This paragraph covers one T cell receptor (beta chain) sequence. The source of the sample is a study of blood T cell repertoires in COVID-19. The repertoire was sequenced with immunoSEQ multiplex PCR; TCRdb's copy has only in-frame clones and lacks some. The sample has some 400,000 clones, 90% seen once. J was trimmed by 5 bases and V by 6 bases; bases with no gene match: 0. CDR3 length: 12 amino acids. CDR1 and CDR2 (germline): MGHRA, YSYEKL. This TCR came from a man aged 18 to 30 with active or convalescent COVID-19. This chain joins TRBV4-1 and TRBJ2-1; 8 bases agree with TRBD1. Source material: peripheral blood. For the CDR3, the DNA is TGCGCCAGCAGGGACAGGGACAATGAGCAGTTCTTC. Amino acid sequence: CASRDRDNEQFF.